Reported below is one T cell receptor beta chain. What it recognizes is unknown. This specimen includes other DNA sequences encoding the same CDR3. Time point specified: week 35, safety follow-up. With topical imiquimod, each dose of the vaccine consisted of 300 ug of mutant IDH1 20-mer peptide. Eight vaccinations were given in weeks 1, 3, 5, 7, 11, 15, 19 and 23. This sample was taken from a study of a mutant IDH1 vaccine in newly diagnosed glioma. Whole-study context: Vaccines began 4-6 weeks after radiotherapy alone, or with temozolomide cycles.

The study, taken as a whole, reports: In about 94% of patients, immune responses induced by the vaccine occurred.

Measured with immunoSEQ multiplex PCR; TCRdb has only the in-frame clones, and not every one. The sample consists of about 54,000 clones, around four fifths of them appearing once. The clonotype originates from a woman aged 18-29 years with glioma. The sample was PBMCs, taken from a glioma patient whose treatment included an IDH1 peptide vaccine.

The CDR3 spells CASSLAGSYNEQFF. In nucleotides, the CDR3 is TGTGCCAGCAGCTTAGCCGGGTCCTACAATGAGCAGTTCTTC. This chain joins TRBV7-9 and TRBJ2-1; D call uncertain. This CDR3 has 14 residues. V gave up 0 bases and J gave up 1 base, with 4 bases separating them. Germline CDR1 is SEHNR and CDR2 is FQNEAQ (reference sequence).